These 5 T cell receptor beta chains were all obtained from the same sample, sequenced in a study of cytomegalovirus exposure and HLA in healthy donors. A multiplex PCR was run with 60 Vbeta primers and 13 Jbeta primers. Measured with immunoSEQ multiplex PCR; TCRdb has only the in-frame clones, and not every one. This table has approximately 100,000 clones, roughly 70% appearing once. The sequenced material came from PBMCs. These receptors originate from a male donor in good health and CMV-seronegative.

The chain employs TRBV25-1 and TRBJ2-2, with TRBD2 matching over 14 bases. The V gene's germline CDR1 is MGHDK and CDR2 SYGVNS. J was trimmed by 6 bases and V by 7 bases; bases with no gene match: 13. The CDR3 has 18 amino acids. The CDR3 coding sequence is TGTGCCAGCATGGGGACTAGCGGGAGCGGGTCTACGGCCGGGGAGCTGTTTTTT. It is translated as CASMGTSGSGSTAGELFF. The full variable domain, in which reference TRBV25-1 and TRBJ2-2 provide the parts outside the CDR3, is EADIYQTPRYLVIGTGKKITLECSQTMGHDKMYWYQQDPGMELHLIHYSYGVNSTEKGDLSSESTVSRIRTEHFPLTLESARPSHTSQYLCASMGTSGSGSTAGELFFGEGSRLTVL.

The V gene is TRBV9, the J gene TRBJ1-5, with D hard to call. The V end was cut by 0 bases, the J end by 6 bases, with 13 bases between. CDR3 length: 15 residues. Germline loops: CDR1 SGDLS, CDR2 YYNGEE. CDR3 nucleotide sequence: TGTGCCAGCAGCGTAGGTTCTGGAGAGGGTCAGCCCCAGCATTTT. Its protein product is CASSVGSGEGQPQHF.

In this sample, this clone turned up a few times. The gene calls are TRBV19 and TRBJ1-4; TRBD1 might be the D (5 bases). Germline assignment: CDR1 LNHDA and CDR2 SQIVND (reference sequence). The CDR3 is 15 amino acids. With 2 bases removed from V and 3 bases from J, the gap between germline ends came to 10 bases. CDR3 protein: CASSINRQPNEKLFF. Written as DNA, the CDR3 is TGTGCCAGTAGTATAAACAGACAGCCTAATGAAAAACTGTTTTTT.

V and J are TRBV5-4 and TRBJ1-1; maybe TRBD1 (5 bases). The CDR3 extends over 14 amino acids. Germline V lookup: CDR1 SGHNT, CDR2 YYREEE (reference sequence). Trimming took off 2 bases at V and 6 bases at J, with 14 bases between the two ends. This chain's CDR3 is CASSFQGGRPEAFF. The CDR3 nucleotides are TGTGCCAGCAGCTTCCAGGGTGGTAGACCTGAAGCTTTCTTT.

This chain uses TRBV7-2 with TRBJ2-7; maybe TRBD2 (6 bases). This CDR3 has 15 amino acids. The V gene lost 6 bases and the J gene lost 0 bases, with 15 bases spanning the gap. Germline CDR1 is SGHTA and CDR2 is FQGNSA. The CDR3 loop reads CASRLSSGSSYEQYF. DNA of the CDR3: TGTGCCAGCAGGTTGAGTAGCGGAAGCTCCTACGAGCAGTACTTC.